The clone carrying this T cell receptor beta chain has more than one count but fewer than ten. The sample comes from a study of Graves' ophthalmopathy and Graves' hyperthyroidism. The CDR3 runs to 12 residues. Germline lookup yields CDR1 SNHLY and CDR2 FYNNEI. Trimming removed 9 bases at V and 0 bases at J, with 9 bases between. Amplifying from RNA transcripts, the study obtained TCR beta CDR3 regions. Following a first-round RT-PCR that used HTBI primers, a second-round multiplex PCR was carried out. TCRdb recomputed calls from the multiplex PCR reads with MiXCR, one row per CDR3 protein. The table includes just over 400,000 distinct CDR3 sequences, around a fifth detected once. Aged 18 to 65, the patients with hyperthyroidism had under 2 months' duration and were newly diagnosed.

The clonotype originates from a woman aged 18-35 years with stable Graves' hyperthyroidism. The chain has TRBV2 and TRBJ2-7; unclear D gene. Sequencing was performed on peripheral blood. The CDR3 protein is CASVVSSYEQYF. The CDR3 bases are TGTGCCAGTGTGGTAAGCTCCTACGAGCAGTACTTC.